The subject of this entry is one TCR beta chain. V gave up 5 bases and J gave up 8 bases; unmatched junction bases: 4. The CDR3 spans 12 residues. Per germline, CDR1 SGHTA and CDR2 FQGNSA. The data were taken from a study of T cell changes during pregnancy in multiple sclerosis. Some clones are missing from TCRdb's copy, which holds only in-frame ones; the method was immunoSEQ multiplex PCR. The top ten hold approximately 1.8% of the sample, which has over 50,000 clones, around 91% seen once. J is TRBJ1-2 and V is TRBV7-2; 8 bases align to TRBD1. This sample comprised peripheral blood, obtained after pregnancy. The receptor's source is a female donor with multiple sclerosis, enrolled in a pregnancy study. The CDR3 DNA follows: TGTGCCAGCAGCGGACAGGGACGAGGCTACACCTTC. Translation: CASSGQGRGYTF.